The 17 T cell receptor beta chains reported below all come from one sample, sequenced in a study of T cells after yellow fever vaccination. One entry per CDR3 protein results from TCRdb running MiXCR on the 5' RACE reads. The sample contains over 300,000 distinct CDR3 sequences, about 4% of which appear only once. The input for sequencing was PBMCs, taken 5 days after the yellow fever booster vaccination. The receptors derive from a man younger than 35 who received the YFV17D yellow fever vaccine.

The chain uses TRBV15 and TRBJ2-7, with TRBD1 as a possible D gene (6 bases). The CDR3 is 14 residues long. The V gene lost 8 bases and the J gene lost 2 bases, with 16 bases spanning the gap. Germline-derived CDR1 and CDR2 are LNHNV and YYDKDF (reference sequence). CDR3 amino acids: CATSSPGHTYEQYF. In DNA, the CDR3 is TGTGCCACCTCCAGCCCGGGACACACCTACGAGCAGTACTTC. The whole variable domain, remainder taken from reference TRBV15 and TRBJ2-7, is DAMVIQNPRYQVTQFGKPVTLSCSQTLNHNVMYWYQQKSSQAPKLLFHYYDKDFNNEADTPDNFQSRRPNTSFCFLDIRSPGLGDTAMYLCATSSPGHTYEQYFGPGTRLTVT.

DNA of the CDR3: TGTGCCAGCAGCCAATTAGGGGGCACAGATACGCAGTATTTT. It yields the protein CASSQLGGTDTQYF. The genes are TRBV7-9 and TRBJ2-3; weak D call: TRBD1 (5 bases). In germline, CDR1 is SEHNR, CDR2 FQNEAQ (reference sequence). With 5 bases removed from V and 1 base from J, the gap between germline ends came to 10 bases. The CDR3 totals 14 residues.

In this sample, this clonotype turned up a few times. The chain is built from TRBV4-1 and TRBJ2-2; D is perhaps TRBD1 or TRBD2 (5 bases each). Looked up from germline, CDR1 is MGHRA and CDR2 is YSYEKL. This CDR3 is 15 amino acids long. V lost 6 bases to trimming and J lost 4 bases, with 15 bases between them. CDR3 protein: CASRRDPFSTGELFF. CDR3 DNA sequence: TGCGCCAGCAGACGGGACCCTTTCTCCACCGGGGAGCTGTTTTTT.

In this sample, this clonotype turned up a few times. The V and J genes are TRBV6-2 or TRBV6-3 and TRBJ1-6; the D gene is possibly TRBD1 (6 bases). This CDR3 is 14 amino acids long. The ends were cut back, 7 bases at V and 7 bases at J, with 14 bases in the middle. Germline values: CDR1 MNHEY, CDR2 SVGEGT. This CDR3 is CASTSPGGNSPLHF. CDR3 sequence (DNA): TGTGCCAGCACCTCGCCGGGGGGCAATTCACCCCTCCACTTT.

In its sample, this clonotype was seen many times. The V and J genes are TRBV7-9 and TRBJ2-3; D might be TRBD1 or TRBD2, each matching 5 bases. The germline V gene has CDR1 SEHNR and CDR2 FQNEAQ (reference sequence). This CDR3 has 15 residues. The germline V and J ends were trimmed by 5 bases and 7 bases, with 19 bases remaining between them. The DNA of the CDR3 is TGTGCCAGCAGCCATACAGGACTCCGTTCGAATACGCAGTATTTT. Protein sequence: CASSHTGLRSNTQYF.

This clonotype occurred a few times. V is TRBV30 and J is TRBJ1-2, with D maybe TRBD1 (5 bases). Trimming left V 4 bases short and J 0 bases short, with 9 bases between. Germline-derived CDR1 and CDR2 are GTSNPN and SVGIG (reference sequence). The CDR3 totals 13 residues. CDR3 in amino acids: CAWTGYANYGYTF. The CDR3 coding sequence is TGTGCCTGGACAGGGTACGCTAACTATGGCTACACCTTC.

The rearrangement links TRBV18 to TRBJ2-3; D could derive from TRBD1 or TRBD2 (5 bases each). The germline gives CDR1 KGHSH, CDR2 LQKENI. Between the trimmed V and J ends, which lost 2 bases and 4 bases, there was a span of 13 bases. The length of the CDR3 is 15 residues. The DNA for the CDR3 is TGTGCCAGCTCACCAGGTTTTGGGGGACCAGATACGCAGTATTTT. Protein product: CASSPGFGGPDTQYF.

This clonotype was detected many times. V usage is TRBV5-6 and J usage is TRBJ2-7; no clear D. Germline CDR1 and CDR2: SGHDT and YYEEEE. There are 14 residues in the CDR3. V lost 0 bases and J lost 0, with 7 bases in between. CDR3 nucleotides: TGTGCCAGCAGCTTGGTAGGCAGCTCCTACGAGCAGTACGTC. Encoded protein: CASSLVGSSYEQYV.

This sequence joins TRBV5-1 and TRBJ2-5; D is possibly TRBD2 (5 bases). The V and J ends lost 2 bases and 10 bases respectively, with 12 bases between them. Germline CDR1 is SGHRS and CDR2 is YFSETQ. This CDR3 contains 12 residues. In DNA, the CDR3 is TGCGCCAGCAGCTTAGGAAGTCGGGGCCAGTACTTC. Its protein product is CASSLGSRGQYF. Using reference TRBV5-1 and TRBJ2-5 for the parts outside the CDR3, the full variable domain is KAGVTQTPRYLIKTRGQQVTLSCSPISGHRSVSWYQQTPGQGLQFLFEYFSETQRNKGNFPGRFSGRQFSNSRSEMNVSTLELGDSALYLCASSLGSRGQYFGPGTRLLVL.

The chain joins TRBV18 to TRBJ2-1, with unresolved D. The V end lost 8 bases, the J end lost 3 bases, and 5 bases lay between the germline ends. From germline, CDR1 is KGHSH and CDR2 LQKENI. CDR3 length: 11 residues. CDR3 amino acids: CASADYNEQFF. In DNA form, the CDR3 reads TGTGCCAGCGCAGACTACAATGAGCAGTTCTTC.

This clonotype has at least ten counts. J is TRBJ2-7 and V is TRBV15; D not certain. The CDR3 consists of 15 residues. Germline V CDR1 and CDR2: LNHNV, YYDKDF (reference sequence). V lost 0 bases to trimming and J lost 0 bases, with 9 bases between them. DNA for the CDR3: TGTGCCACCAGCAGAGATTCTTGGGTCTCCTACGAGCAGTACTTC. Translation: CATSRDSWVSYEQYF. The variable domain in full, completed from reference TRBV15 and TRBJ2-7, reads DAMVIQNPRYQVTQFGKPVTLSCSQTLNHNVMYWYQQKSSQAPKLLFHYYDKDFNNEADTPDNFQSRRPNTSFCFLDIRSPGLGDTAMYLCATSRDSWVSYEQYFGPGTRLTVT.

This clonotype has at least ten counts. The chain joins TRBV7-2 to TRBJ1-1; 8 bases match TRBD1. CDR1 is SGHTA and CDR2 is FQGNSA in the germline V gene. With 5 bases clipped from V and 5 bases from J, the junction kept 10 bases outside the gene matches. This CDR3 spans 15 amino acids. CDR3 residues: CASSPRTGPNTEAFF. For the CDR3, the DNA is TGTGCCAGCAGCCCCCGGACAGGGCCGAATACTGAAGCTTTCTTT.

The chain links TRBV5-1 to TRBJ2-1; possible D gene TRBD2, 5 bases. CDR1 is SGHRS and CDR2 is YFSETQ in the germline V gene. The CDR3 consists of 12 residues. Trimming shortened V by 0 bases and J by 8 bases, and 6 bases separated the two germline ends. The CDR3 is CASSLARDEQFF. The DNA for the CDR3 is TGCGCCAGCAGCTTGGCGCGGGATGAGCAGTTCTTC.

The chain couples TRBV7-3 to TRBJ2-2, with TRBD2 matching over 7 bases. The junction had 4 bases not matched to a gene; V was cut back by 9 bases and J by 0 bases. Germline V gene sequence: CDR1 SGHTA, CDR2 FQGTGA. The CDR3 is 14 amino acids. CDR3 bases: TGTGCCAGTAAGCGGGACGCGAACACCGGGGAGCTGTTTTTT. It yields the protein CASKRDANTGELFF.

This clonotype was recorded at least ten times. The rearrangement uses TRBV5-1 and TRBJ2-2, with D perhaps TRBD1 or TRBD2 (5 bases each). The V gene lost 0 bases and the J gene lost 2 bases, with 17 bases spanning the gap. The CDR3 sequence is 18 residues long. The germline V gene encodes CDR1 SGHRS and CDR2 YFSETQ. The CDR3 region has the DNA TGCGCCAGCAGCTTGGCCGATATGGGACGGAGAAACACCGGGGAGCTGTTTTTT. Translated, it gives CASSLADMGRRNTGELFF.

This sequence joins TRBV4-1 and TRBJ1-2; tentative D call: TRBD1 (6 bases). V lost 1 base and J lost 8, with 11 bases in between. The germline gives CDR1 MGHRA, CDR2 YSYEKL. The CDR3 contains 13 residues. As DNA, the CDR3 is TGCGCCAGCAGCCAAGCGGGGGCAGTGGGCTACACCTTC. Translating gives CASSQAGAVGYTF.

This clonotype was detected a few times. This chain's CDR3 is CASSSTENEQFF. CDR3 nucleotides: TGTGCCAGCAGCTCGACAGAGAATGAGCAGTTCTTC. The V call is TRBV5-5, the J call TRBJ2-1; D may be TRBD1 (5 bases). The V end was cut by 3 bases, the J end by 7 bases, with 8 bases between. CDR3 size: 12 residues. The V gene's germline CDR1 is SGHKS and CDR2 YYEKEE (reference sequence).